One and the same sample provided the 13 T cell receptor beta chains below, sequenced in a study of early T cells in non-severe SARS-CoV-2 infection. TCRdb passed the 5' RACE reads through MiXCR, listing each CDR3 protein once. This table holds about 60,000 distinct CDR3 sequences, less than 10% found once. The material sequenced was whole blood. The source is an adult who was a healthcare worker with PCR-confirmed SARS-CoV-2 infection or an uninfected control (not recorded which).

This clonotype was seen repeatedly, ten times or more. The rearrangement links TRBV5-1 to TRBJ2-3, with TRBD2 as a possible D gene (5 bases). Germline-derived CDR1 and CDR2 are SGHRS and YFSETQ. The CDR3 sequence is 15 residues long. Trimming cost V 4 bases and J 4 bases, with 16 bases left between them. CDR3 sequence: CASSPGVGSADTQYF. CDR3 nucleotide sequence: TGCGCCAGCAGCCCTGGAGTGGGGAGCGCAGATACGCAGTATTTT.

The chain joins TRBV20-1 to TRBJ2-3, with 7 positions matching TRBD2. Germline values: CDR1 DFQATT, CDR2 SNEGSKA (reference sequence). This CDR3 has 13 amino acids. V lost 6 bases, J lost 1 base, and 4 bases stayed unmatched. The chain's CDR3 is CSARDYRTDTQYF. The CDR3 nucleotides read TGCAGTGCCAGGGACTACCGCACAGATACGCAGTATTTT.

The V and J genes are TRBV19 and TRBJ2-5; D not resolved. V shed 4 bases and J shed 0 bases, with 6 bases lying between them. CDR1 LNHDA and CDR2 SQIVND come from the germline V gene (reference sequence). The CDR3 extends over 13 amino acids. CDR3 protein: CASSNGNQETQYF. CDR3 DNA sequence: TGTGCCAGTAGTAACGGAAACCAAGAGACCCAGTACTTC.

This clonotype was detected only a few times. V usage is TRBV2 and J usage is TRBJ2-5; 8 bases are a match to TRBD2. This CDR3 contains 16 residues. Germline lookup yields CDR1 SNHLY and CDR2 FYNNEI. After removal of 5 bases from V and 4 bases from J, the junction contained 12 bases not matched to a gene. The CDR3 nucleotides are TGTGCCAGCAGTAGACTAGCCAGCGGGGGTGGAGAGACCCAGTACTTC. Translating it yields CASSRLASGGGETQYF.

The chain is built from TRBV6-1 and TRBJ2-2, with D unresolved. V dropped 0 bases and J dropped 4 bases, with 9 bases sitting between them. Germline values: CDR1 MNHNS, CDR2 SASEGT. The CDR3 has 15 residues. The CDR3 loop reads CASSEAMVPTGELFF. The CDR3 coding sequence is TGTGCCAGCAGTGAAGCGATGGTCCCCACCGGGGAGCTGTTTTTT.

There are many counts of this clonotype. The rearrangement joins TRBV28 to TRBJ2-7, with D possibly being TRBD1 or TRBD2 (6 bases each). The ends were cut back, 3 bases at V and 4 bases at J, with 16 bases in the middle. CDR1 and CDR2 from the germline V gene are MDHEN and SYDVKM. There are 15 residues in the CDR3. CDR3 protein: CASSFSAGGTYEQYV. The CDR3 DNA follows: TGTGCCAGCAGTTTTTCCGCCGGGGGCACTTACGAGCAGTACGTC.

Worth noting for this clonotype: With a much larger clone just one base away, this may be a read error. This rearrangement joins TRBV7-9 to TRBJ1-1, with D hard to call. The CDR3 is 11 residues long. Germline CDR1 SEHNR, CDR2 FQNEAQ (reference sequence). For the CDR3, the DNA is TGTACCAGCAGCTTCCCAACTGAAGCTTTCTTT. This encodes CTSSFPTEAFF.

V is TRBV12-5 and J is TRBJ1-5; 9 positions match TRBD1. In germline, CDR1 is LGHNT, CDR2 FRNRAP. This CDR3 region has 17 residues. The ends lost 4 bases at V and 2 bases at J; junction bases unmatched: 9. CDR3 protein: CASGSTLDRGRNQPQHF. The CDR3 DNA reads TGTGCTAGTGGTTCGACCTTGGACAGGGGTCGCAATCAGCCCCAGCATTTT.

This clonotype was seen more than once but under ten times. The chain carries TRBV7-2 and TRBJ2-2; D is tentatively TRBD1 or TRBD2 (6 bases each). There are 17 residues in the CDR3. Germline loops: CDR1 SGHTA, CDR2 FQGNSA. Between the trimmed V and J ends, which lost 4 bases and 4 bases, there was a span of 19 bases. CDR3: CASSSASPRGLTGELFF. CDR3 nucleotide sequence: TGTGCCAGCAGCTCCGCATCCCCACGGGGGCTCACCGGGGAGCTGTTTTTT.

This sequence joins TRBV5-1 and TRBJ2-2; weak D call: TRBD2 (6 bases). Germline assignment: CDR1 SGHRS and CDR2 YFSETQ. CDR3 length equals 14 residues. Trimming took 2 bases from V and 2 from J, leaving 7 bases between them. The CDR3 region is CASSFGGNTGELFF. In nucleotides, the CDR3 is TGCGCCAGCAGCTTCGGGGGAAACACCGGGGAGCTGTTTTTT. Full variable domain (rest looked up from reference TRBV5-1 and TRBJ2-2): KAGVTQTPRYLIKTRGQQVTLSCSPISGHRSVSWYQQTPGQGLQFLFEYFSETQRNKGNFPGRFSGRQFSNSRSEMNVSTLELGDSALYLCASSFGGNTGELFFGEGSRLTVL.

In its sample, this clonotype was seen many times. The gene calls are TRBV10-2 and TRBJ1-1; the D gene is possibly TRBD1 (6 bases). In germline, CDR1 is WSHSY, CDR2 SAAADI. This CDR3 is 16 amino acids long. Deletions cut 4 bases from V and 0 bases from J, with 15 bases between. The CDR3 DNA follows: TGCGCCAGCAGTGGGCAAAACAGGGCCCTGAACACTGAAGCTTTCTTT. Translated: CASSGQNRALNTEAFF.

This clonotype was seen more than once but under ten times. This sequence joins TRBV30 and TRBJ2-5, with D uncertain. V was cut by 1 base and J by 4 bases, with 7 bases left in between. This CDR3 is built from 12 residues. CDR1 is GTSNPN, CDR2 SVGIG, per germline (reference sequence). The CDR3 loop reads CAWSAPPETQYF. Here the CDR3 DNA reads TGTGCCTGGAGTGCCCCGCCAGAGACCCAGTACTTC.

In its sample, this clonotype was seen a few times. J is TRBJ2-6 and V is TRBV5-1; tentatively, D is TRBD2 (7 bases). The germline gives CDR1 SGHRS, CDR2 YFSETQ. This CDR3 has 18 residues. V was cut by 1 base and J by 0 bases, with 14 bases left in between. DNA of the CDR3: TGCGCCAGCAGCTTGCGCGGGGGCCTGTACTCTGGGGCCAACGTCCTGACTTTC. Translation gives CASSLRGGLYSGANVLTF.